This T cell receptor (beta chain) was found in a study of shared clonotypes between healthy human individuals. For the study at large: Serving as donors were two women and a few men, whose ages spanned 18 to 49. Study observations and caveats: Tissues were not sampled, only blood, and their repertoires likely differ.

Several immunoSEQ 96-well plates shared each subset's DNA, each plate a replicate. Produced via immunoSEQ multiplex PCR; TCRdb's table is partial and in-frame only. The profile shows just over 95,000 clones, under 80% of them singletons. Worth noting for this clone: Its antigen is still unknown.

The CDR3 spans 15 residues. Germline CDR1 is LGHNA and CDR2 is YSLEER. The V end lost 0 bases, the J end lost 6 bases, and 13 bases lay between the germline ends. The TCR originated in a man aged 30-40 years in good health. This chain links TRBV4-3 with TRBJ2-3; the D call may be TRBD1 or TRBD2 (6 bases each). The source material was memory CD8+ T cells sorted from blood. Subset described: CD45RO+ cells pooled with CCR7-negative TemRA cells. The CDR3 region is CASSQDVGAGDTQYF. CDR3 DNA sequence: TGCGCCAGCAGCCAAGATGTGGGGGCGGGGGATACGCAGTATTTT.